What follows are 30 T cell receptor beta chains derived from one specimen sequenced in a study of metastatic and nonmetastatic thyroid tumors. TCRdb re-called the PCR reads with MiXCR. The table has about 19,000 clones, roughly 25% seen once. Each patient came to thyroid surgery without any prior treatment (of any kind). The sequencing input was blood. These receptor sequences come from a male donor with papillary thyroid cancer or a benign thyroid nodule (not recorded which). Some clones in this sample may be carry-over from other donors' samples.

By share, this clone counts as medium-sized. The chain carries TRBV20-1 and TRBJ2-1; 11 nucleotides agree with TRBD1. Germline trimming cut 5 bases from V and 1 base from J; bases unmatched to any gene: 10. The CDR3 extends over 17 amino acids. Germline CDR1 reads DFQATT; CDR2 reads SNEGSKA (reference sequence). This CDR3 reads CSAGDLDRGLSYNEQFF. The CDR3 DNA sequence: TGCAGTGCTGGCGACCTGGACAGGGGGCTGTCCTACAATGAGCAGTTCTTC.

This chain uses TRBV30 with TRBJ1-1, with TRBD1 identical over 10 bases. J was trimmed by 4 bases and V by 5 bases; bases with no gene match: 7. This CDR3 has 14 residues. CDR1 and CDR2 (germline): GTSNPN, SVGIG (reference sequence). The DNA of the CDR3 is TGTGCCTGGGACAGGGACAGGGGCGTCACTGAAGCTTTCTTT. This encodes CAWDRDRGVTEAFF.

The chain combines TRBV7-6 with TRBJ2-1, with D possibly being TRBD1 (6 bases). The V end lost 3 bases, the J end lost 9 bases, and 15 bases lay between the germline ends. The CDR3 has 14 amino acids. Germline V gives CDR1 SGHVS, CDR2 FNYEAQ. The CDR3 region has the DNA TGTGCCAGCAGCTTGGGGTCAGGGGTTGGTGAGCAGTTCTTC. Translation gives CASSLGSGVGEQFF.

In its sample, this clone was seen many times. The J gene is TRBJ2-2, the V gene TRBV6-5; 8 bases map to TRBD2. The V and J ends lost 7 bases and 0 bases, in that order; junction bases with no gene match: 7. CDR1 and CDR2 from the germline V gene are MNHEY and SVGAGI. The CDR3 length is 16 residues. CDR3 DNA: TGTGCCAGCACCCCCCTAGCGGGTCCGAACACCGGGGAGCTGTTTTTT. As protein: CASTPLAGPNTGELFF.

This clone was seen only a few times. Here the CDR3 reads CASSRDKANYGYTF. In nucleotides, the CDR3 is TGTGCCAGTAGTAGGGACAAGGCTAACTATGGCTACACCTTC. V is TRBV19 and J is TRBJ1-2, with D perhaps matching TRBD1 (6 bases). CDR3 size: 14 residues. Germline loops: CDR1 LNHDA, CDR2 SQIVND (reference sequence). V lost 4 bases, J lost 0 bases, and 9 bases lay in between.

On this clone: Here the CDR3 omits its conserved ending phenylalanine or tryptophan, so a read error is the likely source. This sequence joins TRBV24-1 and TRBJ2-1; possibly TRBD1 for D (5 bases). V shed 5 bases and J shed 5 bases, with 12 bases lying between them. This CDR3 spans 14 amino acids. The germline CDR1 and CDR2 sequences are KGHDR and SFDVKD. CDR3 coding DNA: TGTGCCACCAGTGTGGCAGGGAACCACAATGAGCAGTTCCTC. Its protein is CATSVAGNHNEQFL.

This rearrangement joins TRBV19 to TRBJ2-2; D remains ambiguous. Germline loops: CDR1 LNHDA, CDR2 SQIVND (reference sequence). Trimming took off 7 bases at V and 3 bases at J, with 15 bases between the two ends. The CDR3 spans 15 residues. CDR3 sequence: CASTTTQADTGELFF. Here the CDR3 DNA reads TGTGCCAGTACCACCACCCAGGCAGACACCGGGGAGCTGTTTTTT. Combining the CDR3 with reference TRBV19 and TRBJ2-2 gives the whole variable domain DGGITQSPKYLFRKEGQNVTLSCEQNLNHDAMYWYRQDPGQGLRLIYYSQIVNDFQKGDIAEGYSVSREKKESFPLTVTSAQKNPTAFYLCASTTTQADTGELFFGEGSRLTVL.

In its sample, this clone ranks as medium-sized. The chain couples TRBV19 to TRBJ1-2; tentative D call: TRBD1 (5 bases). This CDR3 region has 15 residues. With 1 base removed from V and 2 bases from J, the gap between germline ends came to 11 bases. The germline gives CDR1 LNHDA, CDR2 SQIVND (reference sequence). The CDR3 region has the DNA TGTGCCAGTAGTATAGCGGCCAGGGAGAACTATGGCTACACCTTC. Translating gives CASSIAARENYGYTF.

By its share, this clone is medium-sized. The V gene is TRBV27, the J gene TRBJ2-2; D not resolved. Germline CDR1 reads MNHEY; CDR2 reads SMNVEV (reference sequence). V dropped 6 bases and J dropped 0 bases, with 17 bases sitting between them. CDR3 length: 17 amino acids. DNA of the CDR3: TGTGCCAGCAGCCAGGCCCTCCACCTTTCGAACACCGGGGAGCTGTTTTTT. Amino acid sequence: CASSQALHLSNTGELFF.

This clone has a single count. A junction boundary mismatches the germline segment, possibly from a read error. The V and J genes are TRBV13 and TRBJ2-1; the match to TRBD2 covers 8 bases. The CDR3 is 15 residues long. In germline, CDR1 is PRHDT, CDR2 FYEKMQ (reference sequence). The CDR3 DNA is TGTGCCAGCAGCTTAACTGGGACTAGAGGCAATGAGCAGTTTTTC. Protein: CASSLTGTRGNEQFF.

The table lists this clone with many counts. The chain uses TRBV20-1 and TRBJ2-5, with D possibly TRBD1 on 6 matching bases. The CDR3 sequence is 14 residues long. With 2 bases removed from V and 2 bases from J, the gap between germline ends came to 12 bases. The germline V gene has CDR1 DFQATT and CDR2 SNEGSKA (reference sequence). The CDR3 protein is CSARSPQGQETQYF. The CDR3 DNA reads TGCAGTGCTAGATCCCCCCAGGGGCAAGAGACCCAGTACTTC.

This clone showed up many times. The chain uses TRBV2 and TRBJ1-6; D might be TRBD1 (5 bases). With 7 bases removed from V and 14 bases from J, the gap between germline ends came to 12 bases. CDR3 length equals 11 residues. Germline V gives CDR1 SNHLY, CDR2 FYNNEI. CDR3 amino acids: CASKGTLALHF. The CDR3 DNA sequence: TGTGCCAGCAAGGGGACTTTGGCCCTCCACTTT.

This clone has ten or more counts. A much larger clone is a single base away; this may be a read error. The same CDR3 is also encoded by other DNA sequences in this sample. Written as DNA, the CDR3 is TGTGCCAGCAGCCCCTTCGGGGGAGGGTACAATGAGCAGTTCTTC. Translating it yields CASSPFGGGYNEQFF. The gene calls are TRBV12-3 or TRBV12-4 and TRBJ2-1, with 7 bases matching TRBD2. The junction had 9 bases not matched to a gene; V was cut back by 6 bases and J by 4 bases. CDR3 length: 15 amino acids.

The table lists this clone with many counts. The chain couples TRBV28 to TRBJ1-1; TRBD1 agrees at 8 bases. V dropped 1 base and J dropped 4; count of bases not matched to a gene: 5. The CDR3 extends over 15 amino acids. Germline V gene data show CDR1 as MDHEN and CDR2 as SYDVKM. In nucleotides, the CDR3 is TGTGCCAGCAGTTTATTCGGACAGGGTGGCACTGAAGCTTTCTTT. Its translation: CASSLFGQGGTEAFF.

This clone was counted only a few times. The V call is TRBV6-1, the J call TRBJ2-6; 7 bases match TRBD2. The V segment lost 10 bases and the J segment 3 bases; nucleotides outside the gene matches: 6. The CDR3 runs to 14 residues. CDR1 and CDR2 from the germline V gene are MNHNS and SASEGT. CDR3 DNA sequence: TGTGCCACCATCCGGGGGGTTGGGGCCAACGTCCTGACTTTC. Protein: CATIRGVGANVLTF.

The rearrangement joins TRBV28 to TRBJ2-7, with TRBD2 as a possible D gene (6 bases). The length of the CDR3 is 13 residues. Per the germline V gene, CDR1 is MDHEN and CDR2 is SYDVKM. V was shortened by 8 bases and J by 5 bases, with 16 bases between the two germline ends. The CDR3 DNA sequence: TGTGCCAGCGGTGACAGTGGAGGGAACGAGCAGTACTTC. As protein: CASGDSGGNEQYF. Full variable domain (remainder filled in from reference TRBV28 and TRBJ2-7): DVKVTQSSRYLVKRTGEKVFLECVQDMDHENMFWYRQDPGLGLRLIYFSYDVKMKEKGDIPEGYSVSREKKERFSLILESASTNQTSMYLCASGDSGGNEQYFGPGTRLTVT.

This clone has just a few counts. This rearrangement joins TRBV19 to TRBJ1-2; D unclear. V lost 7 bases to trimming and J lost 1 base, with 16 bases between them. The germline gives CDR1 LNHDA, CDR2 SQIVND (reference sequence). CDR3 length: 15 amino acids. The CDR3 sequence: CASTRELSYNYGYTF. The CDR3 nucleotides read TGTGCCAGTACCCGAGAACTATCATATAACTATGGCTACACCTTC.

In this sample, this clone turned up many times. The CDR3 region has the DNA TGTGCCAGCAGCGAAGGGACTCAAGAGACCCAGTACTTC. Translated, it gives CASSEGTQETQYF. V is TRBV7-9 and J is TRBJ2-5; possibly TRBD2 for D (6 bases). Trimming stripped 5 bases from V and 2 bases from J, with 9 bases between. The CDR3 extends over 13 amino acids. Germline V lookup: CDR1 SEHNR, CDR2 FQNEAQ (reference sequence).

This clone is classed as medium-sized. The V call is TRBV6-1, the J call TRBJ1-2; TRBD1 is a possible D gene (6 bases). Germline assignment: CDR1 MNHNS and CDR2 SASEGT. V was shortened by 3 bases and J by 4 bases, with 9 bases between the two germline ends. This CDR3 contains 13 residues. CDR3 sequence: CASSEGGRYGYTF. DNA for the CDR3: TGTGCCAGCAGTGAGGGGGGCCGCTATGGCTACACCTTC.

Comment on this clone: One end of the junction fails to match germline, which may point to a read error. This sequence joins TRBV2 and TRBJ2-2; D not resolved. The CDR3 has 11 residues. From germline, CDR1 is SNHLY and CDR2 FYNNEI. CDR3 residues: CANSVVGELFF. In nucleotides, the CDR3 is TGTGCCAACAGTGTGGTCGGGGAGCTGTTTTTT.

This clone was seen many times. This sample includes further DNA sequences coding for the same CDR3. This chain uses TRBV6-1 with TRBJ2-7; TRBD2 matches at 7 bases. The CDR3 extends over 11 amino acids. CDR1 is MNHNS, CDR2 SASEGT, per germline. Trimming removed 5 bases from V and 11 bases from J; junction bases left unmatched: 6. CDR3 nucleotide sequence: TGTGCCAGCAGTATTTCAAGCGGGGAGTACTTC. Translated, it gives CASSISSGEYF.

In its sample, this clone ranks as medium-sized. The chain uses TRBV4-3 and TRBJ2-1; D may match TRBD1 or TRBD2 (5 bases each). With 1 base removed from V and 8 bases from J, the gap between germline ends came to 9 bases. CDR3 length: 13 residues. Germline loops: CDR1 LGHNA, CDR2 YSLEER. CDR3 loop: CASSQVVGDEQFF. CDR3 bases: TGCGCCAGCAGCCAAGTCGTGGGGGATGAGCAGTTCTTC.

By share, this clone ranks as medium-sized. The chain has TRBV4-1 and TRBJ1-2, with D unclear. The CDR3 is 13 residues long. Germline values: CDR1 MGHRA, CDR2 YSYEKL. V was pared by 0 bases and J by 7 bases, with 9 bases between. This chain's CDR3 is CASSQDPPRGYTF. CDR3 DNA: TGCGCCAGCAGCCAAGATCCCCCCCGTGGCTACACCTTC.

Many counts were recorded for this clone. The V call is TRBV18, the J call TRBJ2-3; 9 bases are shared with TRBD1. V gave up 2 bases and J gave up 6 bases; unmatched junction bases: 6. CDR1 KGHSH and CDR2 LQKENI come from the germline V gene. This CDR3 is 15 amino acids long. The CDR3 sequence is CASSPNRGQGDTQYF. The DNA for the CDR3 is TGTGCCAGCTCACCAAACAGGGGGCAAGGGGATACGCAGTATTTT.

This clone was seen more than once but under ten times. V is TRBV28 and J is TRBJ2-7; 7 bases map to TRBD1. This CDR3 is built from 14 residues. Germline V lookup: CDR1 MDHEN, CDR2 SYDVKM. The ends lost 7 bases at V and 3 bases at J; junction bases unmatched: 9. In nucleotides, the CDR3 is TGTGCCAGCACTCTCCAAGGGGACAGCTACGAGCAGTACTTC. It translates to CASTLQGDSYEQYF.

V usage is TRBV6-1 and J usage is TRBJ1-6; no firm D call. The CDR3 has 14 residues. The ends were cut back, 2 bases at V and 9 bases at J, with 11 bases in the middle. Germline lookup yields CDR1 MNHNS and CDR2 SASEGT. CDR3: CASSESLGSSPLHF. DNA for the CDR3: TGTGCCAGCAGTGAATCCCTAGGGAGTTCACCCCTCCACTTT.

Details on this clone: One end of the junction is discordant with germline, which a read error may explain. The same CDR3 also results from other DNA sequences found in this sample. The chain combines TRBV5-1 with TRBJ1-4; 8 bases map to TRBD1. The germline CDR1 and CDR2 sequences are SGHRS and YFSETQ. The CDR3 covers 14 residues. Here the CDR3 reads CASSYRQGNEKLFF. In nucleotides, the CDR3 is TGCGCCAGCAGCTACCGACAGGGGAACGAAAAACTGTTCTTT. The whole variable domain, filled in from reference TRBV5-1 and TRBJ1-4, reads KAGVTQTPRYLIKTRGQQVTLSCSPISGHRSVSWYQQTPGQGLQFLFEYFSETQRNKGNFPGRFSGRQFSNSRSEMNVSTLELGDSALYLCASSYRQGNEKLFFGSGTQLSVL.

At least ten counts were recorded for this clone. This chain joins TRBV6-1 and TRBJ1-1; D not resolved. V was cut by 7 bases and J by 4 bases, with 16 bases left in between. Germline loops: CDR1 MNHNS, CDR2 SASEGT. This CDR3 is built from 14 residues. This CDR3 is CASKGRGVATEAFF. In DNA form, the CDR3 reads TGTGCCAGCAAAGGGCGGGGTGTGGCCACTGAAGCTTTCTTT.

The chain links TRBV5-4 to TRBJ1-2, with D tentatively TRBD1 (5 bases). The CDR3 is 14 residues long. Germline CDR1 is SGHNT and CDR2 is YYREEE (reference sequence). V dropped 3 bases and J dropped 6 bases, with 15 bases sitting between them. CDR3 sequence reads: CASSSRGRGNGYTF. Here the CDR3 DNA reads TGTGCCAGCAGCTCTAGGGGCCGGGGTAATGGCTACACCTTC.

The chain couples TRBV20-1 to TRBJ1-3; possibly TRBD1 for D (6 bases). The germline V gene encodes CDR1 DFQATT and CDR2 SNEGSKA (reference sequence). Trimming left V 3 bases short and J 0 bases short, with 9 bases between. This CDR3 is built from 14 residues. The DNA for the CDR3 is TGCAGTGCTAGCCCGGACAGCTCTGGAAACACCATATATTTT. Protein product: CSASPDSSGNTIYF.